This T cell receptor beta chain was observed in a study of PD-1 blockade in classical Hodgkin lymphoma. There was relapse after autologous stem cell transplantation in every patient, and there was variation in brentuximab vedotin exposure. Trimming cost V 6 bases and J 1 base, with 8 bases left between them. This CDR3 spans 13 amino acids. Germline loops: CDR1 SGHTA, CDR2 FQGTGA. TCRdb keeps only in-frame clones here, not all; method: immunoSEQ multiplex PCR. The data show roughly 40,000 clones, about 89% seen once. The V and J genes are TRBV7-3 and TRBJ2-3; D is unclear. This sequence was found in a human donor with classical Hodgkin lymphoma. Specimen: peripheral blood mononuclear cells (PBMCs), collected at baseline. The CDR3 protein is CASREVGTDTQYF. The CDR3 nucleotides are TGTGCCAGCAGGGAAGTAGGCACAGATACGCAGTATTTT.